This T cell receptor beta chain was sequenced in a study of tumor-infiltrating lymphocytes in oesophageal squamous cell carcinoma. TCRdb re-derived calls from the PCR reads in MiXCR, one entry per CDR3 protein. The sample shows some 14,000 distinct CDR3 sequences, roughly 50% of them seen only once. The germline CDR1 and CDR2 sequences are MNHEY and SVGEGT. This CDR3 contains 17 residues. V lost 6 bases and J lost 4; bases outside the gene matches: 14. This chain joins TRBV6-2 or TRBV6-3 and TRBJ2-7; 11 bases map to TRBD2. The receptor was isolated from a male donor with esophageal squamous cell carcinoma. The sample comprised esophageal tumor tissue. The CDR3 is CASRTTSGRVGVYEQYF. The CDR3 bases are TGTGCCAGCAGGACCACTAGCGGGAGAGTTGGGGTTTACGAGCAGTACTTC.